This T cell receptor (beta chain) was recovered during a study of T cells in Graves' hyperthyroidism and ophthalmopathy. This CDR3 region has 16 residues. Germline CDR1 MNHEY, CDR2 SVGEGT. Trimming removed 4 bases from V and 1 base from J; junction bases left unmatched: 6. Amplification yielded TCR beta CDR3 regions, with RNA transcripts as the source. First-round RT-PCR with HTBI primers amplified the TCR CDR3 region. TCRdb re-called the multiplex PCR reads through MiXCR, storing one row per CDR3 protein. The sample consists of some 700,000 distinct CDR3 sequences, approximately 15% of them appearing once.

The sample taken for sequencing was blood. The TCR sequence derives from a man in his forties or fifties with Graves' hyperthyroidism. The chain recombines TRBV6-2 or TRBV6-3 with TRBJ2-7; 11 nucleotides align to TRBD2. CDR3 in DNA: TGTGCCAGCAGTTGGGGACTAGCGGAAGTATCCTACGAGCAGTACTTC. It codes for CASSWGLAEVSYEQYF.